This T cell receptor beta chain appears in the sequencing data of a study of CD8+ T cells in alopecia areata. Notes on the study in general: Between patients, shared TCR sequences were less clear than in mice. This was possibly due in part to HLA diversity in the patient population. Lesional scalp exceeded normal scalp in clonality, especially in alopecia totalis/universalis.

This clone was seen a few times. Its antigen is not known. RNA, once extracted, was reverse transcribed into cDNA for use as the sequencing template. Produced via immunoSEQ multiplex PCR; TCRdb's table is partial and in-frame only. The data show some 200,000 clones, 45% to 70% seen once. The sequence derives from a human donor in good health. The sample consisted of CD8+ T cells sorted from blood.

The CDR3 sequence: CASSLRPTSGGAVTDTQYF. CDR3 in DNA: TGCGCCAGCAGCTTGAGGCCGACTAGCGGGGGGGCCGTGACAGATACGCAGTATTTT. This rearrangement joins TRBV5-1 to TRBJ2-3; 14 bases map to TRBD2. The germline gives CDR1 SGHRS, CDR2 YFSETQ. The CDR3 is 19 amino acids. The ends lost 1 base at V and 3 bases at J; junction bases unmatched: 10.